This T cell receptor (beta chain) was captured by sequencing in a study of OX40 agonist ivuxolimab in advanced cancers. For the study in its entirety: Ivuxolimab was an agonistic, fully human IgG2 monoclonal antibody directed against OX40 (CD134), a costimulatory receptor. Intravenous ivuxolimab was administered to patients every 2 weeks at six dose levels: 0.01, 0.1, 0.3, 1.5, 3 and 10 mg/kg. Of the approximately 50 dose-escalation patients, hepatocellular carcinoma was present in approximately 20, melanoma in around 15, renal cell carcinoma in 9 and head and neck cancer in 9. In the dose-escalation cohort, 65% to 90% of patients were male, and the mean age was around 60 years, with a range of about 23 to 90. Patients were allowed to have had prior anti-PD-1, anti-PD-L1 or anti-CTLA-4 therapy, and approximately 39% of the dose-escalation patients had been treated with checkpoint inhibitors. Partial responses were achieved by three dose-escalation patients, of whom one had hepatocellular carcinoma and two had cutaneous melanoma. The point of sequencing TCRbeta in the periphery was to test whether ivuxolimab changed TCR sequence diversity and drove clonal T-cell expansion. The paper reports the monotherapy dose-escalation portion (N of about 50 patients) of the phase I ivuxolimab trial.

In the case of this clone: What this receptor recognizes is not known. No much larger clone exists at a distance of one base, and base qualities are not known.

For CDR1 and CDR2, the germline V gene lists LGHNA and YNFKEQ. Trimming costs V 1 base and J 2 bases, and their ends lie 8 bases apart. The CDR3 starts with the cysteine, ends with the phenylalanine, and has 14 residues. The kept DNA is CDR3 alone, 42 bases in frame from the first base. For sequencing of the TCRbeta CDR3 region, genomic DNA was extracted from the sorted cells. The immunoSEQ Assay was used to sequence the TCRbeta CDR3 regions. In TCRdb, the immuneACCESS table is reduced to in-frame sequences with V and J assigned. These tables do not hold every clone; where another copy was compared, an unresolved V gene accounts for under half, and the others remain unexplained. The sample table shows about 23,000 clones, and about 77% are seen once. The top ten clones comprise 2% to 2.5% of the sample. Results the study describes overall, beyond this receptor: In partial responders in the 0.1-3.0 mg/kg groups, normalized peripheral clonal expansion was found to be among the lowest, especially among CD8+ T cells. Low levels of normalized T-cell clonal expansion were also shown by some nonresponding patients. Which antigens the clonally expanded peripheral T cells were specific for was not determined. Clonal expansion of both CD4+ and CD8+ blood T cells was observed from baseline to week 6 at doses 0.1 to 3.0 mg/kg. After ivuxolimab, more expanded clones were found on average in CD8+ T cells than in CD4+ T cells.

The trial excluded patients who had a history of autoimmune disease or who were on systemic immunosuppression. Peripheral blood for TCR sequencing was collected from all dose cohorts at baseline, on cycle 4 day 1, and on cycle 7 day 1. Samples were obtained from an open-label, multicenter, first-in-human phase I dose-escalation trial of ivuxolimab. The trial enrolled adults with locally advanced or metastatic head and neck squamous cell, hepatocellular, melanoma or renal cell carcinoma. Before TCR sequencing, CD4+ T cells and CD8+ T cells from peripheral blood were sorted into separate populations.

The specimen comprised CD4+ or CD8+ T cells sorted from blood, sampled in a trial of the OX40 agonist ivuxolimab. Rearrangement joined TRBV4-2 to TRBJ2-5, with the identity of the D gene unclear. The receptor was isolated from an adult with an advanced solid tumor such as melanoma, head and neck, liver or kidney cancer. CDR3 protein: CASSQAGLQETQYF. The DNA is TGTGCCAGCAGCCAAGCTGGTCTGCAAGAGACCCAGTACTTC.